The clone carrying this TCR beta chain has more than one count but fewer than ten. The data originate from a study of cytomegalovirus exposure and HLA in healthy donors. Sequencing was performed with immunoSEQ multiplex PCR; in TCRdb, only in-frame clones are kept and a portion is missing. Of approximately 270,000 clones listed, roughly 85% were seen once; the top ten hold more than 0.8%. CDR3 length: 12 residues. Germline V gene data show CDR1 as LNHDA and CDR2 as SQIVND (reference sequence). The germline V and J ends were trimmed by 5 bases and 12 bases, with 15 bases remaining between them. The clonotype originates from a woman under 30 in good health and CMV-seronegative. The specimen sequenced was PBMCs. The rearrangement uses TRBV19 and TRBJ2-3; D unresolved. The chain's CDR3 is CASSQSEVTQYF. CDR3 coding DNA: TGTGCCAGTAGTCAATCAGAGGTAACACAGTATTTT.